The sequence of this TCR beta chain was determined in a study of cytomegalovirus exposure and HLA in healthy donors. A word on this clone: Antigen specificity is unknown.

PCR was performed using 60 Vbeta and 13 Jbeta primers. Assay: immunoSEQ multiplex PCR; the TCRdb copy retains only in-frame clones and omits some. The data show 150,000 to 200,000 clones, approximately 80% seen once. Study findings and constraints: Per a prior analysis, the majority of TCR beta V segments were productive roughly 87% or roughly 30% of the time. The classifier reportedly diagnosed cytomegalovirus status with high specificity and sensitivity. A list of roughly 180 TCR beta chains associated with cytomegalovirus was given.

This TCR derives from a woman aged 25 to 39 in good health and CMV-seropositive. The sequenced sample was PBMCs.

CDR3 nucleotides: TGTGCCAGCAGTTTGGACAGGGGTAGTGGCTACACCTTC. Translating it yields CASSLDRGSGYTF. This chain connects TRBV28 to TRBJ1-2, with TRBD1 matching over 9 bases. CDR1 MDHEN and CDR2 SYDVKM come from the germline V gene. V lost 3 bases, J lost 7 bases, and 3 bases stayed unmatched. The CDR3 is 13 residues long.